The following is a T cell receptor (beta chain) sequence with its context. Antigen specificity is unknown. The data are from a study of identical twins. Carrying unique molecular identifiers, the cDNA also gained a universal primer site through template switching. Using its own MiXCR run on the 5' RACE reads, TCRdb lists one record per CDR3 protein. The profile covers hundreds of thousands of distinct CDR3 sequences, with 8.5% to 9% appearing a single time and approximately 0.89% taken by the ten largest. Study-level points and caveats: Those out-of-frame alpha sequences shared by twins showed an excess of low generation probability. Memory repertoires lacked the insertion deficit that abundant cord blood beta clonotypes showed.

The J segment lost 7 bases and the V segment lost 3 bases, leaving 8 bases of the junction unmatched. Germline lookup yields CDR1 DFQATT and CDR2 SNEGSKA (reference sequence). This CDR3 has 15 residues. The sample also formed part of further work on yellow fever vaccine responses in identical twins.

The chain is built from TRBV20-1 and TRBJ2-1, with 11 bases matching TRBD2. The sequence came from a woman aged 18-30 years in good health. The sample taken for sequencing was PBMCs. The DNA for the CDR3 is TGCAGTGCTAGGGTCTTGCGACTAGCGGGAAATGAGCAGTTCTTC. This translates into CSARVLRLAGNEQFF.